Sequencing of this T cell receptor beta chain was carried out in a study of CD8 T cells in Susac syndrome. The RNA, roughly 0.5 to 1 ug, was put through reverse transcription using random hexamers. Each CDR3 protein gets one entry after TCRdb re-called the immunoSEQ multiplex PCR reads with MiXCR. The table lists 150,000 to 180,000 distinct CDR3 sequences, about 94% of them singletons, with 0.2% to 0.25% in the top ten. The germline V and J ends were trimmed by 2 bases and 0 bases, with 24 bases remaining between them. The CDR3 runs 20 residues. In germline, CDR1 is MNHEY, CDR2 SMNVEV (reference sequence).

The sequenced sample consisted of CD8+ T cells from PBMCs. The V and J genes are TRBV27 and TRBJ2-3, with unresolved D. The TCR sequence derives from a human donor with multiple sclerosis. CDR3 sequence (DNA): TGTGCCAGCAGTTTAATTCCAGCGAAGTTACGAGGTCCTAGCACAGATACGCAGTATTTT. Its protein is CASSLIPAKLRGPSTDTQYF.